The 21 T cell receptor beta chains reported below all come from one sample, sequenced in a study of CD8+ T cells in alopecia areata. Treatment of the sample: oral pan-JAK inhibitor, 5-10 mg twice daily. Reverse transcription of extracted RNA yielded cDNA, which provided the sequencing template. The table came from immunoSEQ multiplex PCR; TCRdb's copy has only in-frame clones and leaves some out. In the table there are 90,000 to 150,000 clones, 50% to 75% of which are singletons. The specimen was CD8+ T cells sorted from blood, collected at week 4, from a patient treated with tofacitinib. The receptors originated from a human donor with alopecia areata.

The chain joins TRBV29-1 to TRBJ1-2; TRBD1 might be the D (6 bases). Germline CDR1 reads SQVTM; CDR2 reads ANQGSEA. V lost 6 bases and J 3 bases, leaving 14 bases between the germline ends. The CDR3 consists of 13 residues. This CDR3 is CSVGPSGDYGYTF. The CDR3 DNA follows: TGCAGCGTGGGGCCCTCAGGGGACTATGGCTACACCTTC.

This chain uses TRBV29-1 with TRBJ2-7; D ambiguous. From germline, CDR1 is SQVTM and CDR2 ANQGSEA. The CDR3 has 10 residues. V was shortened by 4 bases and J by 6 bases, with 7 bases between the two germline ends. CDR3 sequence (DNA): TGCAGCGTTGCTCGTTCCGAGCAGTACTTC. Translating gives CSVARSEQYF.

This chain links TRBV6-4 with TRBJ2-5, with 12 nucleotides matching TRBD1. Germline CDR1 reads MRHNA; CDR2 reads SNTAGT. The trim removed 3 bases at V and 6 bases at J, leaving 2 bases unmatched. There are 14 residues in the CDR3. CDR3 sequence (DNA): TGTGCCAGCAGTGAGGGACAGGGGGCGCAGACCCAGTACTTC. This translates into CASSEGQGAQTQYF.

The genes are TRBV5-1 and TRBJ1-4; tentatively, D is TRBD1 (6 bases). Trimming removed 5 bases from V and 4 bases from J, with 9 bases in between. CDR3 length: 13 residues. CDR1 and CDR2 (germline): SGHRS, YFSETQ. This chain's CDR3 is CASREDSNEKLFF. The CDR3 DNA follows: TGCGCCAGCAGGGAGGACAGTAATGAAAAACTGTTTTTT.

This clone was detected a few times. This chain joins TRBV7-9 and TRBJ2-5; D gene unclear. The germline V and J ends were trimmed by 5 bases and 1 base, with 11 bases remaining between them. Germline CDR1 SEHNR, CDR2 FQNEAQ (reference sequence). There are 14 residues in the CDR3. In DNA form, the CDR3 reads TGTGCCAGCAGCCTTCTTGACATCCAAGAGACCCAGTACTTC. It codes for CASSLLDIQETQYF.

This clone was counted once. J is TRBJ2-2 and V is TRBV15; tentatively, D is TRBD2 (6 bases). CDR3 length: 18 amino acids. V shed 1 base and J shed 2 bases, with 17 bases lying between them. CDR1 is LNHNV and CDR2 is YYDKDF in the germline V gene (reference sequence). Written as DNA, the CDR3 is TGTGCCACCAGCAGAGGTGACGCGGGGTCTATAAACACCGGGGAGCTGTTTTTT. Amino acid sequence: CATSRGDAGSINTGELFF.

This clone was recorded a few times. The rearrangement uses TRBV6-5 and TRBJ2-5, with D possibly TRBD1 on 5 matching bases. The CDR3 has 13 amino acids. Trimming cost V 3 bases and J 5 bases, with 10 bases left between them. Germline assignment: CDR1 MNHEY and CDR2 SVGAGI. CDR3 region: CASSYAGWETQYF. For the CDR3, the DNA is TGTGCCAGCAGTTATGCAGGGTGGGAGACCCAGTACTTC.

The gene calls are TRBV2 and TRBJ1-1, with no clear D. This CDR3 region has 13 residues. Per the germline V gene, CDR1 is SNHLY and CDR2 is FYNNEI. V lost 9 bases to trimming and J lost 1 base, with 12 bases between them. This CDR3 is CARPASENTEAFF. The CDR3 DNA sequence: TGTGCCAGACCTGCCAGTGAGAACACTGAAGCTTTCTTT.

The rearrangement joins TRBV7-9 to TRBJ2-3; the D is unclear. Germline loops: CDR1 SEHNR, CDR2 FQNEAQ (reference sequence). Trimming shortened V by 4 bases and J by 0 bases, and 14 bases separated the two germline ends. The CDR3 spans 16 residues. DNA of the CDR3: TGTGCCAGCAGCTCCAGTTTTGGTACTAGCACAGATACGCAGTATTTT. Translated: CASSSSFGTSTDTQYF.

This clone was counted between two and nine times. This chain links TRBV7-8 with TRBJ2-3; D call uncertain. Germline V gene data show CDR1 as SGHVS and CDR2 as FQNEAQ. Trimming took off 5 bases at V and 2 bases at J, with 5 bases between the two ends. This CDR3 is 12 amino acids long. The CDR3 DNA reads TGTGCCAGCAGCCTAGACACAGATACGCAGTATTTT. Its translation is CASSLDTDTQYF.

The count of this clone is one. A read error may account for a junction end that differs from germline. The chain carries TRBV10-3 and TRBJ2-3; no definite D call. The germline CDR1 and CDR2 sequences are ENHRY and SYGVKD. The CDR3 length is 13 residues. The CDR3 loop is CAISESDSMEPDF. CDR3 nucleotide sequence: TGTGCCATCAGTGAGTCGGATAGTATGGAGCCGGATTTT.

The chain carries TRBV9 and TRBJ1-2; D might be TRBD1 (6 bases). The CDR3 extends over 15 amino acids. Deletions cut 0 bases from V and 0 bases from J, with 9 bases between. Germline assignment: CDR1 SGDLS and CDR2 YYNGEE. The CDR3 DNA sequence: TGTGCCAGCAGCGTAGCGGCAGGGGCTAACTATGGCTACACCTTC. Its protein is CASSVAAGANYGYTF. Full variable domain (missing parts from reference TRBV9 and TRBJ1-2): DSGVTQTPKHLITATGQRVTLRCSPRSGDLSVYWYQQSLDQGLQFLIQYYNGEERAKGNILERFSAQQFPDLHSELNLSSLELGDSALYFCASSVAAGANYGYTFGSGTRLTVV.

The chain recombines TRBV30 with TRBJ1-2, with D unclear. Between the trimmed V and J ends, which lost 7 bases and 4 bases, there was a span of 13 bases. The V gene's germline CDR1 is GTSNPN and CDR2 SVGIG (reference sequence). This CDR3 has 12 residues. The CDR3 protein is CAFRPEAYGYTF. The CDR3 coding sequence is TGTGCCTTTCGACCCGAAGCCTATGGCTACACCTTC.

The V call is TRBV6-6, the J call TRBJ1-1; TRBD1 agrees at 9 bases. There are 14 residues in the CDR3. The J segment lost 2 bases and the V segment lost 7 bases, leaving 5 bases of the junction unmatched. Germline V gene lookup returns CDR1 MNHNY and CDR2 SVGAGI (reference sequence). The CDR3 loop is CASTGQGTNTEAFF. CDR3 DNA sequence: TGTGCCAGCACGGGACAGGGAACCAACACTGAAGCTTTCTTT.

This clone was detected a few times. The DNA for the CDR3 is TGTGCCAGCAGCTTAGCTGGCGGTAATAGCAATCAGCCCCAGCATTTT. Protein product: CASSLAGGNSNQPQHF. The chain is built from TRBV7-8 and TRBJ1-5, with D uncertain. Deletions cut 0 bases from V and 0 bases from J, with 9 bases between. The germline CDR1 and CDR2 sequences are SGHVS and FQNEAQ. This CDR3 region has 16 residues.

The sample holds a few counts of this clone. The rearrangement joins TRBV29-1 to TRBJ2-7, with D tentatively TRBD1 (6 bases). The germline CDR1 and CDR2 sequences are SQVTM and ANQGSEA. This CDR3 is built from 11 residues. Between the trimmed V and J ends, which lost 8 bases and 2 bases, there was a span of 10 bases. CDR3 DNA sequence: TGCAGCTTTAGACAGGCCTACGAGCAGTACTTC. It codes for CSFRQAYEQYF.

This clone showed up just a few times. Other DNA sequences of this sample code for an identical CDR3. This chain joins TRBV7-6 and TRBJ2-2; D possibly corresponds to TRBD2 (5 bases). Germline values: CDR1 SGHVS, CDR2 FNYEAQ. V shed 1 base and J shed 3 bases, with 6 bases lying between them. The CDR3 is 14 residues long. CDR3 bases: TGTGCCAGCAGCTTAGTCGGGGACACCGGGGAGCTGTTTTTT. Translated: CASSLVGDTGELFF.

This clone was counted a few times. The rearrangement uses TRBV7-3 and TRBJ2-1, with 13 bases aligning to TRBD2. Per the germline V gene, CDR1 is SGHTA and CDR2 is FQGTGA. The CDR3 covers 16 residues. Unmatched junction bases numbered 2, after V lost 5 bases and J lost 1 base. CDR3 DNA: TGTGCCAGCAGCCTGGGACTAGCGGGGTCCTACAATGAGCAGTTCTTC. Encoded protein: CASSLGLAGSYNEQFF.

This clone was seen a handful of times. The chain combines TRBV29-1 with TRBJ2-5, with TRBD1 matching 7 bases. Germline lookup yields CDR1 SQVTM and CDR2 ANQGSEA. The CDR3 has 14 amino acids. J gave up 0 bases and V 4 bases, and 5 bases lay outside the gene matches. The CDR3: CSVAQTGYQETQYF. The CDR3, as DNA: TGCAGCGTTGCCCAGACAGGGTACCAAGAGACCCAGTACTTC.

The V and J genes are TRBV13 and TRBJ2-5; D remains ambiguous. Germline V gene data show CDR1 as PRHDT and CDR2 as FYEKMQ (reference sequence). Trimming shortened V by 3 bases and J by 2 bases, and 7 bases separated the two germline ends. CDR3 length equals 13 residues. The CDR3 DNA sequence: TGTGCCAGCAGCTTGGGCCGACAAGAGACCCAGTACTTC. It yields the protein CASSLGRQETQYF.

The chain recombines TRBV4-1 with TRBJ2-1, with D tentatively TRBD2 (5 bases). This CDR3 comprises 16 residues. V lost 0 bases and J 8 bases, leaving 17 bases between the germline ends. Germline CDR1 is MGHRA and CDR2 is YSYEKL. Here the CDR3 reads CASSQEGSAPWDEQFF. The CDR3 bases are TGCGCCAGCAGCCAAGAAGGGAGCGCCCCTTGGGATGAGCAGTTCTTC.